The present T cell receptor (beta chain) was sequenced within a study of blood T cell repertoires in COVID-19. Overall study: Spain, Italy and the United States supplied samples that represented acute and convalescent COVID-19. Sources were T cells, B-cell-depleted T cells, or PBMCs; the material itself was cDNA or gDNA.

Per the study methods: Estimated nucleated cell counts came from reference gene primer amplification. The protocol was immunoSEQ multiplex PCR, while the TCRdb copy is restricted to in-frame clones and leaves out a portion. The D gene and trimming were derived from the DNA, and the V and J assignments and clone size from that table. The repertoire holds 20,000 to 25,000 clones, around 90% seen once, with under 20% in the top ten. This clone was found once. The specimen was peripheral blood. This receptor was obtained from a human donor in a cohort sampled during active COVID-19.

The CDR3 is CASNEPGIDTQYF. CDR3 coding DNA: TGTGCCAGCAACGAACCGGGGATAGATACGCAGTATTTT. The V call is TRBV12-3 or TRBV12-4, the J call TRBJ2-3; D is perhaps TRBD2 (5 bases). CDR3 length: 13 residues. The ends were cut back, 7 bases at V and 5 bases at J, with 13 bases in the middle.